This note documents a single T cell receptor beta chain sequence. This sample stems from a study of blood T cells in healthy people across ages. Primed by a sample-barcoded 5' primer and a J-beta primer mix, a second PCR proceeded for about 6 to 11 cycles. MiXCR, run by TCRdb on the 5' RACE reads, gives a single entry per CDR3 protein. The sample yields around 780,000 distinct CDR3 sequences, roughly 24% seen once. CDR3 size: 15 residues. CDR1 and CDR2 from the germline V gene are SEHNR and FQNEAQ (reference sequence). These data are also associated with another study on T cells of mothers and their children.

This receptor was obtained from a boy younger than 18 in good health. Input material: blood. The chain combines TRBV7-9 with TRBJ2-5, with D perhaps TRBD2 (6 bases). The J call could be wrong; TRBJ2-1 is a better fit for the DNA end. CDR3 coding DNA: TGTGCCAGCAGCCCTAGCGCCGGTTTCATCAATGAGCAGTTCTTC. As protein: CASSPSAGFINEQFF.